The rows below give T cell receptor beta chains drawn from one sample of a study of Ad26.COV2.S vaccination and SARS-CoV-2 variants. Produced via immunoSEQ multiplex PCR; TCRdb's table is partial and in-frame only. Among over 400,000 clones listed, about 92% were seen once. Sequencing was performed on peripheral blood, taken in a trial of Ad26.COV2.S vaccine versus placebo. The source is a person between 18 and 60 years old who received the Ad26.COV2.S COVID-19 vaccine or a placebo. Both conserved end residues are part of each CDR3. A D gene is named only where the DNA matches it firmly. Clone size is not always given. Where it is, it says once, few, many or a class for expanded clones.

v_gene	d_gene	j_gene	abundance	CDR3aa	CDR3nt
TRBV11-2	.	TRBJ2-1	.	CASRVIRGDGYNEQFF	TGTGCCAGCAGGGTAATACGGGGCGATGGATACAATGAGCAGTTCTTC
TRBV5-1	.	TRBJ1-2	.	CASSTGTQVQGGYTF	TGCGCCAGCAGTACCGGGACCCAAGTCCAAGGTGGCTACACCTTC
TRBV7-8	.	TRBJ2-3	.	CASSFGLTDTDTQYF	TGTGCCAGCAGCTTTGGCTTGACTGACACAGATACGCAGTATTTT
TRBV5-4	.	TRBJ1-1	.	CASSSAGRINTEAFF	TGTGCCAGCAGCTCAGCTGGACGGATAAACACTGAAGCTTTCTTT
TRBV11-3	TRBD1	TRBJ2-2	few	CASSPGQGGESDTGELFF	TGTGCCAGCAGCCCTGGACAGGGAGGTGAATCGGACACCGGGGAGCTGTTTTTT
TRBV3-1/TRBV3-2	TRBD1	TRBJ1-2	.	CASSPNTGDGYTF	TGTGCCAGCAGCCCCAATACAGGGGATGGCTACACCTTC
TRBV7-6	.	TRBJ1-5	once	CASSLGQGHSNQPQHF	TGTGCCAGCAGCTTAGGGCAGGGGCATAGCAATCAGCCCCAGCATTTT
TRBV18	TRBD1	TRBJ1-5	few	CASSPVLRGINQPQHF	TGTGCCAGCTCCCCGGTGCTCAGGGGGATAAATCAGCCCCAGCATTTT
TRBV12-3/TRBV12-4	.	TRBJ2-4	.	CASSLLQGVIQYF	TGTGCCAGCAGTTTATTACAGGGAGTCATTCAGTACTTC
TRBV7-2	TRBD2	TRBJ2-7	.	CASSLVPSGNRYEQYF	TGTGCCAGCAGCTTAGTGCCTAGCGGGAATCGATACGAGCAGTACTTC
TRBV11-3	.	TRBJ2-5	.	CASSLANQETQYF	TGTGCCAGCAGCTTAGCCAACCAAGAGACCCAGTACTTC
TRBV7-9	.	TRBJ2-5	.	CASTQSGGETQYF	TGTGCCAGCACCCAGTCAGGGGGGGAGACCCAGTACTTC
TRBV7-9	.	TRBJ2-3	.	CASSFEGLHTDTQYF	TGTGCCAGCAGCTTTGAGGGACTCCACACAGATACGCAGTATTTT
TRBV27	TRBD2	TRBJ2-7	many	CASSFMTSGISEQYF	TGTGCCAGCAGTTTTATGACTAGCGGGATTTCCGAGCAGTACTTC
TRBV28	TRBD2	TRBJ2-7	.	CASSLSGLAEQYF	TGTGCCAGCAGTTTATCGGGACTAGCGGAGCAGTACTTC
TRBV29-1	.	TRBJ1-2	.	CSVRDSGYSYGYTF	TGCAGCGTCCGTGACAGCGGATACAGCTATGGCTACACCTTC
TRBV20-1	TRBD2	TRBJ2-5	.	CSASRTAGGPIRETQYF	TGCAGTGCGAGTCGTACAGCGGGAGGGCCGATTAGAGAGACCCAGTACTTC
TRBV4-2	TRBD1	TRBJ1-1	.	CASSLGQENTEAFF	TGTGCCAGCAGCCTAGGACAGGAAAACACTGAAGCTTTCTTT
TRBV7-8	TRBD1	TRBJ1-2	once	CASSLEMGTGRGGYTF	TGTGCCAGCAGCTTAGAAATGGGGACAGGGCGGGGTGGCTACACCTTC
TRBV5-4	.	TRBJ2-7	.	CASSPRGRTYEQYF	TGTGCCAGCAGCCCACGGGGTAGGACCTACGAGCAGTACTTC
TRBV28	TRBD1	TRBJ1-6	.	CASVQGDNSPLHF	TGTGCCAGCGTCCAGGGGGATAATTCACCCCTCCACTTT
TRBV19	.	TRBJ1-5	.	CASSIEVGQGHQPQHF	TGTGCCAGTAGTATAGAGGTGGGGCAGGGTCATCAGCCCCAGCATTTT
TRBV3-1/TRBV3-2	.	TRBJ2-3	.	CASSPEGVNTQYF	TGTGCCAGCAGCCCTGAGGGAGTAAATACGCAGTATTTT
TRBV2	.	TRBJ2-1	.	CASRISYNEQFF	TGTGCCAGCCGAATCTCCTACAATGAGCAGTTCTTC
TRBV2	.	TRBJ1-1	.	CASSEARAEAFF	TGTGCCAGCAGTGAAGCCAGGGCTGAAGCTTTCTTT
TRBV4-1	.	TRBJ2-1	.	CASSQDIAGAVKSSYNEQFF	TGCGCCAGCAGCCAAGATATCGCCGGGGCTGTAAAGAGCTCCTACAATGAGCAGTTCTTC
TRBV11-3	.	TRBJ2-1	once	CASSGSTRADGLNEQFF	TGTGCCAGCAGCGGTAGTACCCGAGCGGACGGCCTCAATGAGCAGTTCTTC
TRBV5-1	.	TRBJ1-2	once	CASSLAGANYGYTF	TGCGCCAGCAGCTTGGCGGGGGCGAACTATGGCTACACCTTC
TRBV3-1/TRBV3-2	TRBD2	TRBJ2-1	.	CASSQGTSSGSPFF	TGTGCCAGCAGCCAAGGAACCTCTAGCGGGAGTCCGTTCTTC
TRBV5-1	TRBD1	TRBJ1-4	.	CASSLESRTGSEKLFF	TGCGCCAGCAGCTTGGAATCCCGGACAGGGAGTGAAAAACTGTTTTTT
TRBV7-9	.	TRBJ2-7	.	CASSSFGNSYEQYF	TGTGCCAGCAGCTCTTTTGGGAACTCCTACGAGCAGTACTTC
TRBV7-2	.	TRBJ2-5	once	CASSFSTWGRGGQETQYF	TGTGCCAGCAGCTTCTCGACTTGGGGGAGAGGGGGCCAAGAGACCCAGTACTTC
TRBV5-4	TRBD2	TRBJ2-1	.	CASSPAGGRDEQFF	TGTGCCAGCAGCCCGGCTGGCGGGAGGGATGAGCAGTTCTTC
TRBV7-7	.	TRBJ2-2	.	CASSLEGSRSTGELFF	TGTGCTAGCAGCTTAGAGGGCAGCCGTAGCACCGGGGAGCTGTTTTTT
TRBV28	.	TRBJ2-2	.	CASSLSIPSISTGELFF	TGTGCCAGCAGTTTAAGTATACCGAGTATTTCCACCGGGGAGCTGTTTTTT
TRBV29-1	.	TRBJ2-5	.	CSVLGQGGETQYF	TGCAGCGTCCTCGGCCAGGGTGGAGAGACCCAGTACTTC
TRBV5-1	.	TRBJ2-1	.	CASRAALTRPGPNEQFF	TGCGCCAGCAGAGCTGCCCTAACTAGGCCCGGGCCCAATGAGCAGTTCTTC
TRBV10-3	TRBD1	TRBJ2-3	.	CATNPGQNTDTQYF	TGTGCCACCAACCCGGGACAGAACACAGATACGCAGTATTTT
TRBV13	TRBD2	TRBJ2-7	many	CASSLQLAGGSYEQYF	TGTGCCAGCAGCCTTCAACTAGCGGGAGGGAGTTACGAGCAGTACTTC
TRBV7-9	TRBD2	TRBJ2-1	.	CASSPSGGSYNEQFF	TGTGCCAGCAGCCCCAGCGGGGGTTCCTACAATGAGCAGTTCTTC
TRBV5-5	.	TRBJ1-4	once	CASSLVGSGGVEKLFF	TGTGCCAGCAGCTTGGTGGGAAGTGGGGGAGTTGAAAAACTGTTTTTT
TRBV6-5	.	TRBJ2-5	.	CASTGEYSRETQYF	TGTGCCAGCACGGGGGAGTATTCTCGGGAGACCCAGTACTTC
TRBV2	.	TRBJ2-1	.	CASSEASRRVFYEQFF	TGTGCCAGCAGTGAAGCGTCGAGGAGGGTGTTTTATGAGCAGTTCTTC
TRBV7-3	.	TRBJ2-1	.	CASSPGLDNEQFF	TGTGCCAGCAGCCCCGGACTCGACAATGAGCAGTTCTTC
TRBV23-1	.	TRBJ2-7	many	CASSSAVRSEQYF	TGCGCCAGCAGCTCGGCGGTTAGGTCCGAGCAGTACTTC
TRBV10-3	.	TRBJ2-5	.	CAIAQQETQYF	TGTGCCATCGCGCAACAAGAGACCCAGTACTTC
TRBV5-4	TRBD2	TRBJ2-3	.	CASSSRTSGDTDTQYF	TGTGCCAGCAGCTCCCGGACTAGCGGAGACACAGATACGCAGTATTTT
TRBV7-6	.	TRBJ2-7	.	CASSLGGTASYEQYF	TGTGCCAGCAGCCTGGGGGGGACAGCATCCTACGAGCAGTACTTC
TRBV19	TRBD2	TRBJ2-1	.	CASSAQGGWPTSGTRNEQFF	TGTGCCAGTAGTGCCCAAGGGGGCTGGCCGACTAGCGGGACTCGCAATGAGCAGTTCTTC
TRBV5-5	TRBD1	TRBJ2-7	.	CASSLTGTGSYEQYF	TGTGCCAGCAGCTTAACCGGGACAGGATCCTACGAGCAGTACTTC
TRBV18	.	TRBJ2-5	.	CASSPRAAGETQYF	TGTGCCAGCTCACCACGAGCGGCGGGGGAGACCCAGTACTTC
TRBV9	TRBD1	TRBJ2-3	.	CASSVESTGGKYF	TGTGCCAGCAGCGTAGAGTCCACAGGGGGCAAGTATTTT
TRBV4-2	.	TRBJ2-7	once	CASSQDPSSYEQYF	TGTGCCAGCAGCCAAGATCCCAGCTCCTACGAGCAGTACTTC
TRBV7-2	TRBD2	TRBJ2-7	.	CASTHLAASYEQYF	TGTGCCAGCACCCACCTAGCGGCCTCCTACGAGCAGTACTTC